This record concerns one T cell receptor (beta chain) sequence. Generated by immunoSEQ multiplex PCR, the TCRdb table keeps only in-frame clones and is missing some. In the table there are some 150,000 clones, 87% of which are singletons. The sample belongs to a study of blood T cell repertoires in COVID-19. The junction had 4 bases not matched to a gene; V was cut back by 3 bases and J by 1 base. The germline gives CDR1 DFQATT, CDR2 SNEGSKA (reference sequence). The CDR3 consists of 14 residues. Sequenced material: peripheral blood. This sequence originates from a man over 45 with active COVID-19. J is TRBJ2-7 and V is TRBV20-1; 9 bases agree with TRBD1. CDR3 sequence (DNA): TGCAGTGCTAGTCGCGGGACAGGGTCCTACGAGCAGTACTTC. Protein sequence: CSASRGTGSYEQYF.